What follows are 9 T cell receptor beta chains derived from one specimen sequenced in a study of T cells in Graves' hyperthyroidism and ophthalmopathy. RNA transcripts were the template for amplifying TCR beta CDR3 regions. RT-PCR in the first round (using the HTBI primer set) targeted the TCR CDR3. TCRdb analysed the multiplex PCR reads with MiXCR anew, one entry per CDR3 protein. This sample has approximately 400,000 distinct CDR3 sequences; 18% occur once, and the top ten carry around 40%. Source material: blood. These receptors came from a man aged 18-30 years with Graves' ophthalmopathy.

CDR3 residues: CASSTRPGGNSPLHF. In DNA form, the CDR3 reads TGTGCCAGCAGCACACGCCCCGGAGGGAATTCACCCCTCCACTTT. V usage is TRBV9 and J usage is TRBJ1-6; D not certain. CDR1 and CDR2 from the germline V gene are SGDLS and YYNGEE. The CDR3 consists of 15 residues. Trimming removed 4 bases from V and 7 bases from J, with 15 bases in between.

The table lists this clonotype with many counts. The rearrangement links TRBV2 to TRBJ2-3; 9 positions agree with TRBD2. The CDR3 runs to 18 residues. Germline CDR1 SNHLY, CDR2 FYNNEI. Trimming at V came to 4 bases and at J to 4 bases, leaving 15 bases not matched to a gene. The CDR3 region has the DNA TGTGCCAGCAGTGTTCCAGGGCGGGGGGGCGGTGGGTCAGATACGCAGTATTTT. It specifies CASSVPGRGGGGSDTQYF.

On this clonotype itself: Germline is not matched at one junction end, which may reflect a read error. The rearrangement uses TRBV20-1 and TRBJ1-5; the D gene is possibly TRBD1 (5 bases). The CDR3 length is 17 residues. Germline values: CDR1 DFQATT, CDR2 SNEGSKA (reference sequence). The CDR3 nucleotides read TGCAGTGCTAGAGAGGGGGGTAGGTCCTATAGCAATCAGCCCCAGCAATTT. As protein: CSAREGGRSYSNQPQQF.

The gene calls are TRBV12-3 or TRBV12-4 and TRBJ1-6, with 10 nucleotides matching TRBD1. Germline trimming cut 6 bases from V and 7 bases from J; bases unmatched to any gene: 9. The CDR3 runs 16 residues. CDR3 sequence reads: CASRRGQGGGNSPLHF. The CDR3 region has the DNA TGTGCCAGCAGACGAGGACAGGGGGGTGGAAATTCACCCCTCCACTTT.

This clonotype turned up a few times. J is TRBJ2-4 and V is TRBV28; TRBD1 is a possible D gene (5 bases). The V and J ends lost 7 bases and 4 bases respectively, with 11 bases between them. Germline lookup yields CDR1 MDHEN and CDR2 SYDVKM. This CDR3 has 13 residues. The CDR3 is CASTHQGKNIQYF. As DNA, the CDR3 is TGTGCCAGCACCCATCAGGGAAAAAACATTCAGTACTTC.

The V call is TRBV7-9, the J call TRBJ1-1; 8 bases are shared with TRBD1. CDR1 is SEHNR, CDR2 FQNEAQ, per germline (reference sequence). The J segment lost 1 base and the V segment lost 2 bases, leaving 6 bases of the junction unmatched. The CDR3 loop spans 16 amino acids. CDR3 coding DNA: TGTGCCAGCAGCTTACTGGACAGGGCCCCGAACACTGAAGCTTTCTTT. Translating it yields CASSLLDRAPNTEAFF. Looking up the rest from reference TRBV7-9 and TRBJ1-1 gives the full variable domain: DTGVSQNPRHKITKRGQNVTFRCDPISEHNRLYWYRQTLGQGPEFLTYFQNEAQLEKSRLLSDRFSAERPKGSFSTLEIQRTEQGDSAMYLCASSLLDRAPNTEAFFGQGTRLTVV.

This clonotype was observed many times. The genes are TRBV2 and TRBJ2-5, with 12 positions matching TRBD2. This CDR3 has 16 amino acids. The germline gives CDR1 SNHLY, CDR2 FYNNEI. V lost 2 bases and J lost 5; bases outside the gene matches: 6. The CDR3 DNA is TGTGCCAGCAGTGAACCGCTAGCGGGGGGGTTGGAGACCCAGTACTTC. Its protein product is CASSEPLAGGLETQYF.

This clonotype was seen many times. The chain carries TRBV18 and TRBJ2-5; perhaps TRBD1 as D (6 bases). The germline V gene encodes CDR1 KGHSH and CDR2 LQKENI. The germline V and J ends were trimmed by 4 bases and 1 base, with 16 bases remaining between them. The CDR3 contains 16 residues. The CDR3 DNA reads TGTGCCAGCTCACTCGTTTTAGGGACACTCCAAGAGACCCAGTACTTC. It is translated as CASSLVLGTLQETQYF.

This clonotype was counted at least ten times. V and J are TRBV4-1 and TRBJ1-1; D not certain. The CDR3 is made up of 15 amino acids. CDR1 is MGHRA, CDR2 YSYEKL, per germline. Trimming removed 1 base at V and 4 bases at J, with 13 bases between. CDR3 protein: CASSQVMGSTTEAFF. CDR3 in DNA: TGCGCCAGCAGCCAAGTTATGGGGTCGACCACTGAAGCTTTCTTT.